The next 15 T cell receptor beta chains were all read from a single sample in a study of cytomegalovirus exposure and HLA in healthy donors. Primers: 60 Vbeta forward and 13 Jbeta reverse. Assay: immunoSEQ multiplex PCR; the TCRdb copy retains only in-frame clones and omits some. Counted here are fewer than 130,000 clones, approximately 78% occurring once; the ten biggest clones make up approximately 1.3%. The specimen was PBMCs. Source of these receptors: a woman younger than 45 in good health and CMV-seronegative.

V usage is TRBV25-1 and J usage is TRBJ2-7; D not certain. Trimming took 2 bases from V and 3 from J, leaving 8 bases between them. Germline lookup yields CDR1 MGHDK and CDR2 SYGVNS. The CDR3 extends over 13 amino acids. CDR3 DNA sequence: TGTGCCAGCAGTGAACCTTACGGCTACGAGCAGTACTTC. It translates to CASSEPYGYEQYF.

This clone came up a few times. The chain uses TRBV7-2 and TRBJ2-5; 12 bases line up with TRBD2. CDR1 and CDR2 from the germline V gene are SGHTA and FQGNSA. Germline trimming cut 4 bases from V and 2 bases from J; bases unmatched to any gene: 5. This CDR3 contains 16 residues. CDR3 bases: TGTGCCAGCAGCTCAGGTCTAGCGGGGGGGCAAGAGACCCAGTACTTC. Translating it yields CASSSGLAGGQETQYF.

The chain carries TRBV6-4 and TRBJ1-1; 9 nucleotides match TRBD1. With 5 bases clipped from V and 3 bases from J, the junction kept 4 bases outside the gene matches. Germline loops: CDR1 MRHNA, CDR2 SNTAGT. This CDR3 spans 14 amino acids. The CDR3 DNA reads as TGTGCCAGCAGTAACAGGGGGCAAGACACTGAAGCTTTCTTT. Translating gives CASSNRGQDTEAFF.

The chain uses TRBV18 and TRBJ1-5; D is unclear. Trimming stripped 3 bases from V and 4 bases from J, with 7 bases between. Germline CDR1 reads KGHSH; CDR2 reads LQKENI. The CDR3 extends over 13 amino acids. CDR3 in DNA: TGTGCCAGCTCACCTGAACAAAATCAGCCCCAGCATTTT. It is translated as CASSPEQNQPQHF.

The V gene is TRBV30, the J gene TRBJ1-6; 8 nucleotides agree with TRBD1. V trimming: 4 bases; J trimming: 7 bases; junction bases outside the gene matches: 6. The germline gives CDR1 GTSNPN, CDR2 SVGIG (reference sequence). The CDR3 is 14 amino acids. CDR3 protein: CAWKSDRGNSPLHF. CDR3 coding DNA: TGTGCCTGGAAATCCGACAGGGGAAATTCACCCCTCCACTTT.

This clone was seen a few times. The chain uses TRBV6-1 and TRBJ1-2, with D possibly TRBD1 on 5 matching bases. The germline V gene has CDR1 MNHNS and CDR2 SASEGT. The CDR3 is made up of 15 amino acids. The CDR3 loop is CASTGTQGFQYGYTF. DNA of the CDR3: TGTGCTTCCACGGGCACCCAGGGATTCCAGTATGGCTACACCTTC.

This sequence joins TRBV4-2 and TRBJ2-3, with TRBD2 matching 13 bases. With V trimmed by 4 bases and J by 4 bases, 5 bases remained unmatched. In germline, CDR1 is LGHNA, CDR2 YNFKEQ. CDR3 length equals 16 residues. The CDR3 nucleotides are TGTGCCAGCAGCCGCGGACTAGCGGGAGACTCAGATACGCAGTATTTT. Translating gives CASSRGLAGDSDTQYF.

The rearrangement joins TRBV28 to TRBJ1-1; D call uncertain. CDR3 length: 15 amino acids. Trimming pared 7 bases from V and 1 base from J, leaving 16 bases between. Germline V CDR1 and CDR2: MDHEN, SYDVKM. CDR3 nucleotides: TGTGCCAGCAACTCATACGCCGCAGGGAACACTGAAGCTTTCTTT. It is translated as CASNSYAAGNTEAFF.

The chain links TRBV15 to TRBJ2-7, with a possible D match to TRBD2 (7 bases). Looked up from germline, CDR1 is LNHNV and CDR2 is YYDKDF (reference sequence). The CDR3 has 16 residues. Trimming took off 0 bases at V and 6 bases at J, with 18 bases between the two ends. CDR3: CATSRDRLQGGAEQYF. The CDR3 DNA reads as TGTGCCACCAGCAGAGATCGGTTACAGGGAGGGGCCGAGCAGTACTTC.

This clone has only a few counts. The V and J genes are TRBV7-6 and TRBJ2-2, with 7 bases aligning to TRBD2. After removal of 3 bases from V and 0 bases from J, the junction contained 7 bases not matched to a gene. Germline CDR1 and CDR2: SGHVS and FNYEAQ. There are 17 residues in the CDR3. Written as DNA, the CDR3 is TGTGCCAGCAGCTTCGCCCGCGGGAGCGCGAACACCGGGGAGCTGTTTTTT. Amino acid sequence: CASSFARGSANTGELFF.

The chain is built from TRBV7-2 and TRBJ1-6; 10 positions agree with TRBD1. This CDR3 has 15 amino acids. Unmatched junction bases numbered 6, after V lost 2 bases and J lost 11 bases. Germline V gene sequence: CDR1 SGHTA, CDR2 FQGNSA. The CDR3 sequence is CASSLSGDRGTPLHF. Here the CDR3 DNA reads TGTGCCAGCAGCTTAAGTGGGGACAGGGGTACACCCCTCCACTTT.

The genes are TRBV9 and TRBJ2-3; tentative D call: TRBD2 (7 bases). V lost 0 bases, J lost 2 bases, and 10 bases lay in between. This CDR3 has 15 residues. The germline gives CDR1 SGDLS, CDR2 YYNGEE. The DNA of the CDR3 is TGTGCCAGCAGCGTAGGGGGGGGCCCCACAGATACGCAGTATTTT. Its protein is CASSVGGGPTDTQYF.

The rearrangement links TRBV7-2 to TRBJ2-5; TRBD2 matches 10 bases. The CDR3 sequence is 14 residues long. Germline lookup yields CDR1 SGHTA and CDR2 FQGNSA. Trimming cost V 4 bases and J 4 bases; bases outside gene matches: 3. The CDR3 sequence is CASSSSGSGETQYF. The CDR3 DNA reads TGTGCCAGCAGCTCTAGCGGGAGTGGAGAGACCCAGTACTTC. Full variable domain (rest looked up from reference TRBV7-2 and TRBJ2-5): GAGVSQSPSNKVTEKGKDVELRCDPISGHTALYWYRQSLGQGLEFLIYFQGNSAPDKSGLPSDRFSAERTGGSVSTLTIQRTQQEDSAVYLCASSSSGSGETQYFGPGTRLLVL.

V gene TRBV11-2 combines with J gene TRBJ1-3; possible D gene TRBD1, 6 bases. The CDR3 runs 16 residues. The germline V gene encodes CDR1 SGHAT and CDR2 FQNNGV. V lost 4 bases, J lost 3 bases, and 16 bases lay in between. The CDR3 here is CASSSRDTRGGNTIYF. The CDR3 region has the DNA TGTGCCAGCAGCTCTCGGGACACCCGAGGTGGAAACACCATATATTTT.

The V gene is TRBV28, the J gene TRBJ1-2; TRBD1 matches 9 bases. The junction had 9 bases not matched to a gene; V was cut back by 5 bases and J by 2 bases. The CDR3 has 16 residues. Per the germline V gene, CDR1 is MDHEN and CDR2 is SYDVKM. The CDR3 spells CASSPGGTGRNYGYTF. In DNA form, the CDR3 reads TGTGCCAGCAGTCCCGGGGGGACAGGGAGGAACTATGGCTACACCTTC.